The entry that follows covers one TCR beta chain sequence. As originally analysed: Estimation of nucleated cell counts was performed using reference gene primer amplification. Measured with immunoSEQ multiplex PCR; TCRdb has only the in-frame clones, and not every one. V and J calls and clone size are as listed in that table; D and trimming were resolved from the DNA. There are roughly 95,000 clones in the sample; more than 80% occur only once, and approximately 25% lies in the top ten. This entry is derived from a study of blood T cell repertoires in COVID-19. Across the whole study: Whether acute or convalescent, the COVID-19 samples came from the United States, Italy and Spain. T cells, B-cell-depleted T cells, or PBMCs supplied cDNA or gDNA.

The germline V gene encodes CDR1 SGHAT and CDR2 FQNNGV. This CDR3 contains 15 residues. V shed 2 bases and J 8 bases; nucleotides not matched to a gene: 6. The chain employs TRBV11-2 and TRBJ2-1; 10 bases agree with TRBD2. Sequencing used peripheral blood. The TCR comes from a human donor in a cohort sampled during active COVID-19. The CDR3 DNA is TGTGCCAGCAGCTTACCCCTAGCGGGAGAGGATGAGCAGTTCTTC. Protein product: CASSLPLAGEDEQFF.